This T cell receptor beta chain was sequenced during a study of shared clonotypes between healthy human individuals. Trimming removed 0 bases from V and 3 bases from J, with 3 bases in between. The germline CDR1 and CDR2 sequences are MNHNS and SASEGT. The CDR3 loop spans 13 amino acids. This table comes from immunoSEQ multiplex PCR, and its TCRdb copy is limited to in-frame clones, with some not included. The table lists some 2.1 million clones, about 95% of them singletons, with 0.1% to 0.15% in the top ten. For this clone: Distinct nucleotide sequences in the sample also encode this CDR3.

The chain recombines TRBV6-1 with TRBJ1-5, with D unresolved. The receptor was isolated from a man aged 18 to 29 in good health. The sample consisted of naive CD4+ T cells sorted from blood. As to subset: CD45RA+ positively selected. CDR3 DNA: TGTGCCAGCAGTGAAGCTGACAATCAGCCCCAGCATTTT. Translation gives CASSEADNQPQHF.